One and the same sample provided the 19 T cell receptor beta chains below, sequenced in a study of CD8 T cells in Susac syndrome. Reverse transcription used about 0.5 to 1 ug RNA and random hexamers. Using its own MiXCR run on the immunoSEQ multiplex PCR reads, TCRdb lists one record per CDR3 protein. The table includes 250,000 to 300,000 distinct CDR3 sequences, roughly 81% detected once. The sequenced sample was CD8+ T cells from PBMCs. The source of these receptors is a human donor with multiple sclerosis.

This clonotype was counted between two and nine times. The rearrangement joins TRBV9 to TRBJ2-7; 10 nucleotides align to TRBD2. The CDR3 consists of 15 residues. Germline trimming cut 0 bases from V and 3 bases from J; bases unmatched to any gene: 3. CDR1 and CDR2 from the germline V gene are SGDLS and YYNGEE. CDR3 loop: CASSVEGLAHYEQYF. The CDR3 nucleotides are TGTGCCAGCAGCGTAGAGGGACTAGCGCACTACGAGCAGTACTTC.

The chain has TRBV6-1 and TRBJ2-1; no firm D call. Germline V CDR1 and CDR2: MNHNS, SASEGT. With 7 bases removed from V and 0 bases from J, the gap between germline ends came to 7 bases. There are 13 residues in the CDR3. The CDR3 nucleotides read TGTGCCAGCACGGTCAGCTCCTACAATGAGCAGTTCTTC. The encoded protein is CASTVSSYNEQFF.

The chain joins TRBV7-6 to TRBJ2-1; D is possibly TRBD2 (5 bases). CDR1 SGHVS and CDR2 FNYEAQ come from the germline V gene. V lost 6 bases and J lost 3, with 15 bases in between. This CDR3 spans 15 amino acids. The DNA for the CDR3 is TGTGCCAGCAGTTTCGAATACGGGAACTACAATGAGCAGTTCTTC. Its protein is CASSFEYGNYNEQFF.

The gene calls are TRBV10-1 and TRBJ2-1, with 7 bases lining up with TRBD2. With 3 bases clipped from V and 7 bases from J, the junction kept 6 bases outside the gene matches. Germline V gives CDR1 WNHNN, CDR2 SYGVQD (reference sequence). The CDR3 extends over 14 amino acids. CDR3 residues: CASSDSGTVNEQFF. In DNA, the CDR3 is TGCGCCAGCAGTGACAGCGGGACTGTTAATGAGCAGTTCTTC.

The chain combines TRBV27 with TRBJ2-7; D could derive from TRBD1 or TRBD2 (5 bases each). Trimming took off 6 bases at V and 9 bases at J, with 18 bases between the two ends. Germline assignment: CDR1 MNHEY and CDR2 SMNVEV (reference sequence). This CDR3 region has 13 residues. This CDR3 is CASSRDPTTMQYF. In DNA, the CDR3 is TGTGCCAGCAGCCGGGACCCAACTACGATGCAGTACTTC.

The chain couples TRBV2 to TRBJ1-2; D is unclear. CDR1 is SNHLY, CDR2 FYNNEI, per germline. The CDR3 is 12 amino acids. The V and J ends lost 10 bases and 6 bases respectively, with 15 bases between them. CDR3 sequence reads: CATQAGRDGYTF. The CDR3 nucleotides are TGTGCCACCCAGGCGGGGAGGGATGGCTACACCTTC.

CDR3: CATSERGYEQFF. The CDR3 bases are TGTGCCACCAGTGAGAGGGGGTATGAGCAGTTCTTC. The V gene is TRBV24-1, the J gene TRBJ2-1; weak D call: TRBD1 (6 bases). V lost 4 bases to trimming and J lost 8 bases, with 8 bases between them. Germline V gene data show CDR1 as KGHDR and CDR2 as SFDVKD. The length of the CDR3 is 12 residues.

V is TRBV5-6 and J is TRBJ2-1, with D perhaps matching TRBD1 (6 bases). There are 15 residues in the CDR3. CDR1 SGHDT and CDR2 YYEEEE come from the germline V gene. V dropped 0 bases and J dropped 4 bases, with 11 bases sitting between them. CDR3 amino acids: CASSLGQRGYNEQFF. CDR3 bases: TGTGCCAGCAGCTTGGGGCAGAGGGGGTACAATGAGCAGTTCTTC.

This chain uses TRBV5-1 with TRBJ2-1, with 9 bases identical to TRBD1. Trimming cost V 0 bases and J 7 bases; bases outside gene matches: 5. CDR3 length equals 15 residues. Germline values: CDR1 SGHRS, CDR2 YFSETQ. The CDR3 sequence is CASSLGDRALNEQFF. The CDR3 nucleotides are TGCGCCAGCAGCTTGGGGGACAGGGCGTTAAATGAGCAGTTCTTC.

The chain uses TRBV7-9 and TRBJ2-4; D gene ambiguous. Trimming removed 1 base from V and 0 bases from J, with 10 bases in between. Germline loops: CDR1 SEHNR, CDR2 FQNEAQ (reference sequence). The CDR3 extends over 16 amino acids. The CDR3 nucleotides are TGTGCCAGCAGCTTAGTTGGCAGCGTAGCCAAAAACATTCAGTACTTC. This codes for CASSLVGSVAKNIQYF.

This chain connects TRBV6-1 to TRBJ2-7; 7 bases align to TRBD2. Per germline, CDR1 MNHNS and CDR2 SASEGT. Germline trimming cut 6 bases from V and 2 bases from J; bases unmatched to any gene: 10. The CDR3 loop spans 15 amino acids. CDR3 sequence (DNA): TGTGCCAGCAGGGCGGGAGTATGGGATCCCTACGAGCAGTACTTC. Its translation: CASRAGVWDPYEQYF.

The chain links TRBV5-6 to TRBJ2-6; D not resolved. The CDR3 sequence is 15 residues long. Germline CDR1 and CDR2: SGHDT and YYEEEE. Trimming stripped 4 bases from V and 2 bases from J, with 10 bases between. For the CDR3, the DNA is TGTGCCAGCAGCGAAATTAGGGCTGGGGCCAACGTCCTGACTTTC. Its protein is CASSEIRAGANVLTF.

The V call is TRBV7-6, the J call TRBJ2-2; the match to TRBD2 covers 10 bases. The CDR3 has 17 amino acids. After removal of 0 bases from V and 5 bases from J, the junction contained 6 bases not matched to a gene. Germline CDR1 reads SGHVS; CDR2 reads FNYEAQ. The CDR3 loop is CASSLAGLAKQTGELFF. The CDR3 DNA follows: TGTGCCAGCAGCTTAGCGGGACTAGCGAAACAGACCGGGGAGCTGTTTTTT.

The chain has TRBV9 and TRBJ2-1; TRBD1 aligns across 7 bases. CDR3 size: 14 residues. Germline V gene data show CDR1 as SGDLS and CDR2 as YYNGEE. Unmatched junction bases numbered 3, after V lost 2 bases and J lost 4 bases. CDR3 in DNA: TGTGCCAGCAGCGTCGGGACAGAGTACAATGAGCAGTTCTTC. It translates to CASSVGTEYNEQFF.

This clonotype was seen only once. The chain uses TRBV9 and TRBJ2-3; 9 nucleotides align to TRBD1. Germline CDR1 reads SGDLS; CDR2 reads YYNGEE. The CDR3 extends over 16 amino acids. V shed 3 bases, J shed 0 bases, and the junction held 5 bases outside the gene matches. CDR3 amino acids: CASSAWTGVSTDTQYF. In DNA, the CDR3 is TGTGCCAGCAGCGCCTGGACAGGGGTTAGCACAGATACGCAGTATTTT.

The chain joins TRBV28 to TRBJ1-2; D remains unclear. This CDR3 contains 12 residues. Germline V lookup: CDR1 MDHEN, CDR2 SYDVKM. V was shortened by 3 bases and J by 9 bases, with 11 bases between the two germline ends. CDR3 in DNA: TGTGCCAGCAGTTTCCGCAAGGCCCGCTACACCTTC. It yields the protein CASSFRKARYTF.

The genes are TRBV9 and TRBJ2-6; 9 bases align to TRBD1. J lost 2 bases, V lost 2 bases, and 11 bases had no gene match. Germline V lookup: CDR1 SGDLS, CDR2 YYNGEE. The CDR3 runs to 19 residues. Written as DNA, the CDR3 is TGTGCCAGCAGCGTCGCCCGGGACAGGGTTACTACTGGGGCCAACGTCCTGACTTTC. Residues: CASSVARDRVTTGANVLTF.

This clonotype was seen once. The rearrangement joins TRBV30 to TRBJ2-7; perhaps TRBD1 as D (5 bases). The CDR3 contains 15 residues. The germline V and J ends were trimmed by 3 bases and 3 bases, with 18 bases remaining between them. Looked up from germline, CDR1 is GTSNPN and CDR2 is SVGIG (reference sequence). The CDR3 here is CAWSLVGHRDYEQYF. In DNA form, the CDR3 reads TGTGCCTGGAGCTTGGTGGGGCACCGAGACTACGAGCAGTACTTC.

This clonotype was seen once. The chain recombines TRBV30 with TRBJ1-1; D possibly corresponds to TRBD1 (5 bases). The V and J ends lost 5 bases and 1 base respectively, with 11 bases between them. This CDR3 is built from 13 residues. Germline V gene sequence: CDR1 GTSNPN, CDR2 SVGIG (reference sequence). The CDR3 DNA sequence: TGTGCCTGGTCGCGGGGCCGGAACACTGAAGCTTTCTTT. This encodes CAWSRGRNTEAFF.